The table lists the clone carrying this T cell receptor (beta chain) with many counts. What it binds is not known. The entry originates in a study of response to subunit inactivated influenza vaccine. The CDR3 runs to 12 residues. V was trimmed by 3 bases and J by 6 bases, leaving 9 bases between them. TCRdb re-called the RT-PCR reads through MiXCR, storing one row per CDR3 protein. Here the sample spans 590,000 or so distinct CDR3 sequences, around 15% being singletons. Points from the study as a whole: The authors suggested that few new T cells are recruited per seasonal influenza vaccination.

The input for sequencing was PBMCs from blood, taken around 14 days before vaccination. The sequence derives from a man between 50 and 59 years old who received an inactivated influenza vaccine. The J gene is TRBJ2-7, the V gene TRBV12-3 or TRBV12-4; no firm D call. In DNA form, the CDR3 reads TGTGCCAGCAGTTTTCCGGGCAGCGAGCAGTACTTC. This sequence encodes CASSFPGSEQYF.